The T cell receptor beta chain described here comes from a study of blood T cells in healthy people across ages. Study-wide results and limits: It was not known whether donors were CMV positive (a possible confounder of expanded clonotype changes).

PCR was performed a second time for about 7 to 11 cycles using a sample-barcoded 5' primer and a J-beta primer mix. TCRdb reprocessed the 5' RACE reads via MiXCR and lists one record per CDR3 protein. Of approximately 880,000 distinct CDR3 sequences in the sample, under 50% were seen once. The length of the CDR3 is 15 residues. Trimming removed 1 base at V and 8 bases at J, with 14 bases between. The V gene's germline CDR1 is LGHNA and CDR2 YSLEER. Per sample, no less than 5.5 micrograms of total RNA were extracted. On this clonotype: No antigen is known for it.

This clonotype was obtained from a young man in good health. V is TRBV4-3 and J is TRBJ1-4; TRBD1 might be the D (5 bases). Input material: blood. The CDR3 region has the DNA TGCGCCAGCAGCCAAGGTCAGGGAGGAGGCGAAAAACTGTTTTTT. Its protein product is CASSQGQGGGEKLFF.